One and the same sample provided the 31 T cell receptor beta chains below, sequenced in a study of blood T cell repertoires in COVID-19. Clones were sequenced by immunoSEQ multiplex PCR, and TCRdb holds only the in-frame ones, with some missing. The table records 45,000 to 55,000 clones, over 75% of them present only once. Sequenced input: peripheral blood. All receptors come from an elderly man with COVID-19, enrolled during active disease.

The genes are TRBV19 and TRBJ1-1; 7 nucleotides align to TRBD1. Trimming removed 11 bases from V and 12 bases from J; junction bases left unmatched: 24. CDR3 length equals 15 residues. Germline V gene data show CDR1 as LNHDA and CDR2 as SQIVND (reference sequence). CDR3 residues: CASGRLSGTAKVSFF. CDR3 in DNA: TGTGCCTCGGGGCGACTCTCCGGGACAGCCAAAGTCTCTTTCTTT.

This clone was seen a single time. The chain carries TRBV3-1 (or the pseudogene TRBV3-2) and TRBJ2-7; D is unclear. V was cut by 4 bases and J by 8 bases, with 18 bases left in between. The CDR3 consists of 14 residues. Germline values: CDR1 LGHDT, CDR2 YNNKEL (reference sequence). CDR3 sequence reads: CASSPLGGYGKQYV. In nucleotides, the CDR3 is TGTGCCAGCAGCCCCCTCGGCGGCTACGGCAAGCAGTACGTC.

The rearrangement links TRBV7-9 to TRBJ2-3; TRBD2 aligns across 14 bases. Per germline, CDR1 SEHNR and CDR2 FQNEAQ (reference sequence). V was pared by 5 bases and J by 9 bases, with 10 bases of the junction left unmatched. The CDR3 sequence is 16 residues long. The CDR3 sequence: CASSPGLAGGLGTQYF. The CDR3 DNA follows: TGTGCCAGCAGCCCCGGACTAGCGGGAGGTTTAGGAACGCAGTATTTT.

V is TRBV10-3 and J is TRBJ1-3; D call uncertain. Per germline, CDR1 ENHRY and CDR2 SYGVKD. CDR3 length: 14 amino acids. V shed 11 bases and J shed 3 bases, with 17 bases lying between them. The chain's CDR3 is CASQRGPVGNTIYF. In DNA, the CDR3 is TGTGCCTCCCAACGAGGGCCAGTTGGAAACACCATATATTTT.

The rearrangement links TRBV4-2 to TRBJ2-5; 7 nucleotides line up with TRBD2. The germline V gene encodes CDR1 LGHNA and CDR2 YNFKEQ. The ends lost 0 bases at V and 3 bases at J; junction bases unmatched: 1. This CDR3 has 14 amino acids. CDR3 loop: CASSQEGREETQYF. The CDR3 coding sequence is TGTGCCAGCAGCCAAGAAGGGAGGGAAGAGACCCAGTACTTC.

The chain carries TRBV7-2 and TRBJ1-2; TRBD1 matches at 10 bases. CDR3 length equals 17 residues. V shed 2 bases, J shed 0 bases, and the junction held 6 bases outside the gene matches. Germline CDR1 reads SGHTA; CDR2 reads FQGNSA. This CDR3 reads CASSLLPGTGANYGYTF. In DNA form, the CDR3 reads TGTGCCAGCAGCTTATTACCCGGGACAGGGGCTAACTATGGCTACACCTTC.

The chain couples TRBV5-8 to TRBJ1-5, with D unclear. Germline-derived CDR1 and CDR2 are SGHTS and YDEGEE. V lost 0 bases and J lost 8, with 12 bases in between. This CDR3 contains 14 residues. The CDR3 protein is CASSLVGRSEPQHF. The CDR3 DNA sequence: TGTGCCAGCAGCTTGGTGGGCCGAAGTGAGCCCCAGCATTTT.

V and J are TRBV5-1 and TRBJ2-1; 8 nucleotides agree with TRBD1. This CDR3 region has 17 residues. The V segment lost 0 bases and the J segment 2 bases; nucleotides outside the gene matches: 7. From germline, CDR1 is SGHRS and CDR2 YFSETQ. CDR3 in DNA: TGCGCCAGCAGCTTGGGGCCTCAGGGGGCAACCTACAATGAGCAGTTCTTC. Protein: CASSLGPQGATYNEQFF. Based on the CDR3 plus reference TRBV5-1 and TRBJ2-1, the full variable domain is KAGVTQTPRYLIKTRGQQVTLSCSPISGHRSVSWYQQTPGQGLQFLFEYFSETQRNKGNFPGRFSGRQFSNSRSEMNVSTLELGDSALYLCASSLGPQGATYNEQFFGPGTRLTVL.

The CDR3 DNA reads TGTGCCAGCAACCCGGGGGGAAACTATGGCTACACCTTC. Amino acids: CASNPGGNYGYTF. The J gene is TRBJ1-2, the V gene TRBV6-5; TRBD1 might be the D (5 bases). Germline values: CDR1 MNHEY, CDR2 SVGAGI. V dropped 7 bases and J dropped 2 bases, with 11 bases sitting between them. This CDR3 has 13 residues.

This chain connects TRBV19 to TRBJ1-6; TRBD1 matches 7 bases. Germline CDR1 reads LNHDA; CDR2 reads SQIVND (reference sequence). The CDR3 loop spans 15 amino acids. V dropped 6 bases and J dropped 11; count of bases not matched to a gene: 13. The CDR3 sequence: CASSISTGRKTPLHF. CDR3 coding DNA: TGTGCCAGTAGCATCTCGACAGGGAGGAAAACACCCCTCCACTTT.

This chain connects TRBV25-1 to TRBJ2-1; TRBD2 agrees at 8 bases. The CDR3 has 14 amino acids. With 2 bases clipped from V and 7 bases from J, the junction kept 4 bases outside the gene matches. Germline V gene data show CDR1 as MGHDK and CDR2 as SYGVNS. CDR3 DNA sequence: TGTGCCAGCAGTGAACACGGCGGGAGGAATGAGCAGTTCTTC. This codes for CASSEHGGRNEQFF.

This clone was seen only a few times. This sequence joins TRBV30 and TRBJ1-6; possibly TRBD1 for D (5 bases). This CDR3 spans 13 amino acids. Looked up from germline, CDR1 is GTSNPN and CDR2 is SVGIG (reference sequence). Trimming shortened V by 3 bases and J by 11 bases, and 14 bases separated the two germline ends. CDR3 sequence reads: CAWSPGVGAPLHF. DNA of the CDR3: TGTGCCTGGAGCCCGGGGGTAGGGGCACCCCTCCACTTT.

The chain links TRBV19 to TRBJ2-2; D may be TRBD1 (6 bases). The CDR3 loop spans 15 amino acids. V dropped 0 bases and J dropped 6 bases, with 11 bases sitting between them. CDR1 is LNHDA and CDR2 is SQIVND in the germline V gene (reference sequence). Written as DNA, the CDR3 is TGTGCCAGTAGTATAGATCTGGGGGCGTCCGGGGAGCTGTTTTTT. It is translated as CASSIDLGASGELFF.

This chain links TRBV18 with TRBJ1-5, with D unclear. CDR1 KGHSH and CDR2 LQKENI come from the germline V gene. This CDR3 is built from 15 residues. V lost 6 bases and J lost 0, with 12 bases in between. CDR3 bases: TGTGCCAGCTCCGCACAGAGTCTTAGCAATCAGCCCCAGCATTTT. Its protein is CASSAQSLSNQPQHF.

V usage is TRBV19 and J usage is TRBJ1-1; 9 nucleotides align to TRBD1. Germline loops: CDR1 LNHDA, CDR2 SQIVND (reference sequence). V lost 4 bases to trimming and J lost 8 bases; unmatched junction nucleotides: 11. The CDR3 extends over 15 amino acids. The chain's CDR3 is CASSSPRTGDREAFF. Written as DNA, the CDR3 is TGTGCCAGTAGTAGCCCCCGGACAGGGGACCGCGAAGCTTTCTTT.

V is TRBV19 and J is TRBJ2-3, with TRBD2 as a possible D gene (5 bases). This CDR3 comprises 12 residues. Germline V gene lookup returns CDR1 LNHDA and CDR2 SQIVND (reference sequence). V shed 3 bases and J shed 11 bases, with 12 bases lying between them. The CDR3 bases are TGTGCCAGTAGTATGAACCTAGCCCGGCAGTATTTT. It translates to CASSMNLARQYF. The full variable domain, with the rest looked up from reference TRBV19 and TRBJ2-3, is DGGITQSPKYLFRKEGQNVTLSCEQNLNHDAMYWYRQDPGQGLRLIYYSQIVNDFQKGDIAEGYSVSREKKESFPLTVTSAQKNPTAFYLCASSMNLARQYFGPGTRLTVL.

The V and J genes are TRBV6-4 and TRBJ1-2, with 8 bases lining up with TRBD1. The CDR3 contains 14 residues. The germline V gene encodes CDR1 MRHNA and CDR2 SNTAGT. The V and J ends lost 5 bases and 6 bases, in that order; junction bases with no gene match: 8. This CDR3 is CASSPDGTGNGYTF. In nucleotides, the CDR3 is TGTGCCAGCAGTCCGGACGGGACAGGAAATGGCTACACCTTC.

The rearrangement links TRBV6-5 to TRBJ2-1; a weak D match, TRBD1 (6 bases). Germline V gives CDR1 MNHEY, CDR2 SVGAGI. The CDR3 sequence is 15 residues long. Trimming stripped 6 bases from V and 4 bases from J, with 16 bases between. The CDR3: CASSVRDTTYNEQFF. CDR3 in DNA: TGTGCCAGCAGCGTCCGGGACACCACTTACAATGAGCAGTTCTTC.

This clone was recorded a few times. One end of the junction does not line up with germline, which may come from a read error. This rearrangement joins TRBV28 to TRBJ1-1, with D maybe TRBD1 (6 bases). The CDR3 is 13 amino acids. CDR1 is MDHEN and CDR2 is SYDVKM in the germline V gene. CDR3 amino acids: CASNLSGATEAFF. The CDR3, as DNA: TGTGCCAGCAATTTATCAGGGGCAACTGAAGCTTTCTTT.

The genes are TRBV27 and TRBJ2-5; D may be TRBD2 (5 bases). The CDR3 extends over 17 amino acids. Germline loops: CDR1 MNHEY, CDR2 SMNVEV (reference sequence). V lost 6 bases and J lost 5, with 25 bases in between. CDR3 sequence reads: CASSKRLDSSGGETQYF. In nucleotides, the CDR3 is TGTGCCAGCAGCAAACGACTCGACTCCTCGGGCGGGGAGACCCAGTACTTC.

This chain connects TRBV5-1 to TRBJ1-6; 7 positions match TRBD1. Trimming at V came to 0 bases and at J to 7 bases, leaving 7 bases not matched to a gene. CDR1 is SGHRS, CDR2 YFSETQ, per germline. The CDR3 sequence is 16 residues long. The DNA for the CDR3 is TGCGCCAGCAGCTTGGCCGGGGGACAGACCAATTCACCCCTCCACTTT. This codes for CASSLAGGQTNSPLHF. Looking up the rest from reference TRBV5-1 and TRBJ1-6 gives the full variable domain: KAGVTQTPRYLIKTRGQQVTLSCSPISGHRSVSWYQQTPGQGLQFLFEYFSETQRNKGNFPGRFSGRQFSNSRSEMNVSTLELGDSALYLCASSLAGGQTNSPLHFGNGTRLTVT.

The V call is TRBV24-1, the J call TRBJ2-2, with 8 bases matching TRBD2. The V segment lost 7 bases and the J segment 6 bases; nucleotides outside the gene matches: 9. The CDR3 totals 15 residues. Germline CDR1 KGHDR, CDR2 SFDVKD. CDR3 region: CATSPLGLEAGELFF. The CDR3 DNA sequence: TGTGCCACCAGCCCCTTGGGACTAGAGGCCGGGGAGCTGTTTTTT.

The genes are TRBV6-2 or TRBV6-3 and TRBJ2-3, with 14 bases matching TRBD2. CDR1 is MNHEY and CDR2 is SVGEGT in the germline V gene. The CDR3 has 19 residues. Trimming at V came to 0 bases and at J to 2 bases, leaving 7 bases not matched to a gene. The CDR3 DNA follows: TGTGCCAGCAGTTACTCGGGGTGGACTAGCGGGGGGACCACAGATACGCAGTATTTT. Its protein product is CASSYSGWTSGGTTDTQYF.

This clone was found a few times. The chain recombines TRBV5-8 with TRBJ2-3, with 12 bases fitting TRBD2. CDR3 length: 16 amino acids. V lost 0 bases to trimming and J lost 3 bases; unmatched junction nucleotides: 2. Per the germline V gene, CDR1 is SGHTS and CDR2 is YDEGEE. DNA of the CDR3: TGTGCCAGCAGCTTGGGACTAGCGGGAGTAACAGATACGCAGTATTTT. Its translation: CASSLGLAGVTDTQYF.

The chain joins TRBV28 to TRBJ1-5, with D unresolved. Between the trimmed V and J ends, which lost 0 bases and 2 bases, there was a span of 8 bases. There are 15 residues in the CDR3. Germline loops: CDR1 MDHEN, CDR2 SYDVKM. The CDR3 DNA reads as TGTGCCAGCAGTTTATGGGGAGGAGGCAATCAGCCCCAGCATTTT. This translates into CASSLWGGGNQPQHF.

This clone was picked up a small number of times. Other DNA sequences in the sample encode the same CDR3. The J gene is TRBJ2-3, the V gene TRBV7-8, with 7 bases that match TRBD2. Trimming took 4 bases from V and 0 from J; bases not matched to a gene: 4. Germline CDR1 and CDR2: SGHVS and FQNEAQ. This CDR3 has 15 amino acids. CDR3 loop: CASSSAGGSTDTQYF. The CDR3 DNA reads as TGTGCCAGCAGCTCGGCCGGGGGGAGCACAGATACGCAGTATTTT.

The rearrangement links TRBV6-5 to TRBJ2-3, with D possibly TRBD1 on 7 matching bases. V was clipped by 10 bases and J by 9 bases, with 26 bases between them. CDR1 and CDR2 from the germline V gene are MNHEY and SVGAGI. CDR3 length: 15 residues. CDR3 loop: CAKSAAGGLTGTQYF. CDR3 nucleotides: TGTGCCAAATCGGCGGCAGGGGGACTCACAGGGACGCAGTATTTT.

The chain is built from TRBV14 and TRBJ2-1, with D possibly TRBD2 on 6 matching bases. This CDR3 is built from 13 residues. V gave up 0 bases and J gave up 13 bases, with 13 bases separating them. Germline V gene lookup returns CDR1 SGHDN and CDR2 FVKESK. The CDR3 region is CASSQDRGTEQFF. CDR3 sequence (DNA): TGTGCCAGCAGCCAAGATCGCGGGACGGAACAGTTCTTC.

The J gene is TRBJ2-1, the V gene TRBV2, with TRBD2 matching 8 bases. Germline V lookup: CDR1 SNHLY, CDR2 FYNNEI. V trimming: 8 bases; J trimming: 8 bases; junction bases outside the gene matches: 14. The CDR3 spans 15 residues. The CDR3 region is CASPSGRPGGDEQFF. CDR3 nucleotides: TGTGCCAGCCCCTCGGGGAGGCCGGGAGGGGATGAGCAGTTCTTC.

The rearrangement joins TRBV7-2 to TRBJ1-4; D remains ambiguous. In germline, CDR1 is SGHTA, CDR2 FQGNSA. CDR3 length: 14 amino acids. V lost 1 base to trimming and J lost 7 bases, with 10 bases between them. CDR3 residues: CASSLGPAGEKLFF. DNA for the CDR3: TGTGCCAGCAGCTTAGGACCAGCGGGTGAAAAACTGTTTTTT.

The chain links TRBV4-3 to TRBJ2-2; D might be TRBD2 (5 bases). The CDR3 runs 15 residues. CDR1 is LGHNA and CDR2 is YSLEER in the germline V gene. V lost 1 base to trimming and J lost 0 bases, with 6 bases between them. CDR3 sequence (DNA): TGCGCCAGCAGCCAAGCGGGGACGAACACCGGGGAGCTGTTTTTT. Translation gives CASSQAGTNTGELFF.